This record concerns one T cell receptor (beta chain) sequence. One end of the junction varies from germline; a read error may be responsible. The sample's time point: sample taken at primary tumor resection. The study sequenced unsorted whole RNA from tumor, nontumor lung or frozen PBMC. Donors were roughly 72 untreated early-stage non-small cell lung cancer patients. Every individual TCR cDNA molecule carried its own unique molecular identifier, which allowed correction of PCR and sequencing errors. TCRdb processed the 5' RACE reads anew with MiXCR; each CDR3 protein has one entry. The sample consists of 90,000 or so distinct CDR3 sequences, about 9.4% of them appearing once. The sample belongs to a study of spatial heterogeneity in lung cancer. Across the study: Fewer alpha-chain than beta-chain sequences were consistently detected. The average appearance count of each unique TCR and UMI combination in raw reads was more than 9.5.

Here the sequenced sample was PBMCs, taken at surgery. This receptor was taken from a male donor with early-stage non-small cell lung cancer.

CDR3 in amino acids: CASSLVLYGYTF. CDR3 nucleotides: TGTGCCAGCAGCTTAGTCCTCTATGGCTACACCTTC. This rearrangement joins TRBV12-3 or TRBV12-4 to TRBJ1-2, with unresolved D. This CDR3 has 12 amino acids.